These T cell receptor beta chains were read from a single sample in a study of cytomegalovirus exposure and HLA in healthy donors. This table comes from immunoSEQ multiplex PCR, and its TCRdb copy is limited to in-frame clones, with some not included. The sample consists of about 160,000 clones, approximately 85% of them appearing once. Material for sequencing was PBMCs. These receptor sequences come from a man aged 18 to 29 in good health and CMV-seropositive. Both conserved end residues are part of each CDR3. D genes are given only for firm matches.

D gene: -; V gene: TRBV30; J gene: TRBJ2-5; CDR3 DNA: TGTGCCTGGAGTCTCGCGCAGGGTAAACAAGAGACCCAGTACTTC; CDR3 protein: CAWSLAQGKQETQYF
D gene: TRBD2; V gene: TRBV9; J gene: TRBJ2-3; CDR3 DNA: TGTGCCAGCAGCCTTTCTAGCGGGGGAAGCACAGATACGCAGTATTTT; CDR3 protein: CASSLSSGGSTDTQYF
D gene: TRBD2; V gene: TRBV4-2; J gene: TRBJ2-1; CDR3 DNA: TGTGCCAGCAGCCCCGACTTCGGGGGGGCTTTCAATGAGCAGTTCTTC; CDR3 protein: CASSPDFGGAFNEQFF
D gene: -; V gene: TRBV5-1; J gene: TRBJ2-7; CDR3 DNA: TGCGCCTTTCTCCTTAAATTCTACGAGCAGTACTTC; CDR3 protein: CAFLLKFYEQYF
D gene: -; V gene: TRBV4-2; J gene: TRBJ2-5; CDR3 DNA: TGTGCCAGCAGCCAAGTTCTAGGAGAGACCCAGTACTTC; CDR3 protein: CASSQVLGETQYF
D gene: TRBD1; V gene: TRBV15; J gene: TRBJ2-1; CDR3 DNA: TGTGCCACCAGCAGAGAAGGGACAGGGTCCAATGAGCAGTTCTTC; CDR3 protein: CATSREGTGSNEQFF
D gene: TRBD1; V gene: TRBV27; J gene: TRBJ1-1; CDR3 DNA: TGTGCCAGCAGTACCGACAGGGCAAACACTGAAGCTTTCTTT; CDR3 protein: CASSTDRANTEAFF
D gene: -; V gene: TRBV7-9; J gene: TRBJ1-6; CDR3 DNA: TGTGCCAGCAGCTTAGAACAGTCGAACTCACCCCTCCACTTT; CDR3 protein: CASSLEQSNSPLHF
D gene: -; V gene: TRBV7-8; J gene: TRBJ1-3; CDR3 DNA: TGTGCCAGCAGCTTATCCTGGAGCTCTGGAAACACCATATATTTT; CDR3 protein: CASSLSWSSGNTIYF
D gene: TRBD1; V gene: TRBV9; J gene: TRBJ2-5; CDR3 DNA: TGTGCCAGCAGCGTCGGGACAGGATGGGAGGAGACCCAGTACTTC; CDR3 protein: CASSVGTGWEETQYF
D gene: TRBD1; V gene: TRBV19; J gene: TRBJ2-6; CDR3 DNA: TGTGCCAGTAGTACTGGACAGGGGGCTGCATTAAGGGCCACCGTCCTGACTTTC; CDR3 protein: CASSTGQGAALRATVLTF
D gene: -; V gene: TRBV7-9; J gene: TRBJ1-1; CDR3 DNA: TGTGCCAGCAGCTTAGTGTTGGTGGAGACTGAAGCTTTCTTT; CDR3 protein: CASSLVLVETEAFF